Shown below are 9 T cell receptor beta chains from a single sample sequenced in a study of STAT5B mutations in CD4+ large granular lymphocyte leukemia. Sequencing was performed with immunoSEQ multiplex PCR; in TCRdb, only in-frame clones are kept and a portion is missing. The data show about 32,000 clones, 72% seen once. The sample was CD4+ T cells from blood buffy coats. All receptors come from a human donor in good health.

The chain couples TRBV9 to TRBJ2-5; a weak D match, TRBD2 (6 bases). V lost 4 bases and J 4 bases, leaving 11 bases between the germline ends. The CDR3 runs to 13 residues. Germline assignment: CDR1 SGDLS and CDR2 YYNGEE. The CDR3 region has the DNA TGTGCCAGCAGCCCCCTCGGGGGAGAGACCCAGTACTTC. Amino acid sequence: CASSPLGGETQYF. Combining the CDR3 with reference TRBV9 and TRBJ2-5 gives the whole variable domain DSGVTQTPKHLITATGQRVTLRCSPRSGDLSVYWYQQSLDQGLQFLIQYYNGEERAKGNILERFSAQQFPDLHSELNLSSLELGDSALYFCASSPLGGETQYFGPGTRLLVL.

The chain recombines TRBV18 with TRBJ1-6; possibly TRBD1 for D (5 bases). CDR3 length equals 15 residues. V was trimmed by 5 bases and J by 7 bases, leaving 15 bases between them. Germline assignment: CDR1 KGHSH and CDR2 LQKENI. This CDR3 reads CASSAGRPLNSPLHF. The CDR3 DNA sequence: TGTGCCAGCTCAGCGGGACGGCCCCTCAATTCACCCCTCCACTTT.

This clone was detected only a few times. This rearrangement joins TRBV7-6 to TRBJ1-2; D might be TRBD1 (5 bases). From germline, CDR1 is SGHVS and CDR2 FNYEAQ. The CDR3 runs 12 residues. The V end was cut by 5 bases, the J end by 4 bases, with 8 bases between. The CDR3 spells CASSMGGYGYTF. The CDR3 DNA is TGTGCCAGCAGCATGGGGGGCTATGGCTACACCTTC.

J is TRBJ2-2 and V is TRBV5-1; TRBD1 aligns across 9 bases. V shed 0 bases, J shed 6 bases, and the junction held 6 bases outside the gene matches. This CDR3 is built from 16 residues. Per germline, CDR1 SGHRS and CDR2 YFSETQ. The CDR3: CASSLGRDRVAGELFF. CDR3 bases: TGCGCCAGCAGCTTGGGCCGGGACAGGGTTGCCGGGGAGCTGTTTTTT.

The chain recombines TRBV9 with TRBJ2-7, with 12 bases matching TRBD2. The CDR3 consists of 16 residues. Germline loops: CDR1 SGDLS, CDR2 YYNGEE. The ends lost 4 bases at V and 1 base at J; junction bases unmatched: 6. CDR3 in amino acids: CASSKLAGGASYEQYF. Written as DNA, the CDR3 is TGTGCCAGCAGCAAACTAGCGGGGGGCGCTTCCTACGAGCAGTACTTC.

This chain uses TRBV6-5 with TRBJ2-7; possible D gene TRBD1, 5 bases. This CDR3 comprises 15 residues. Trimming cost V 5 bases and J 6 bases, with 20 bases left between them. CDR1 and CDR2 from the germline V gene are MNHEY and SVGAGI. The CDR3, as DNA: TGTGCCAGCAGTCGGAAAGTTTCAGGGATCGGCGAGCAGTACTTC. Amino acids: CASSRKVSGIGEQYF.

The chain joins TRBV5-6 to TRBJ2-7; D is ambiguous. Trimming removed 2 bases from V and 4 bases from J, with 4 bases in between. This CDR3 has 11 residues. CDR1 and CDR2 (germline): SGHDT, YYEEEE. CDR3 protein: CASSFNYEQYF. The CDR3, as DNA: TGTGCCAGCAGCTTTAATTACGAGCAGTACTTC.

By frequency in the sample, this clone is medium-sized (0.01 to 0.1%). For the CDR3, the DNA is TGCGCCAGCAGCCTCCGGACAGACGCCACTGAAGCTTTCTTT. This translates into CASSLRTDATEAFF. The chain is built from TRBV4-3 and TRBJ1-1, with D perhaps matching TRBD1 (6 bases). This CDR3 comprises 14 residues. Trimming stripped 4 bases from V and 4 bases from J, with 13 bases between. Looked up from germline, CDR1 is LGHNA and CDR2 is YSLEER.

The chain couples TRBV9 to TRBJ1-1; D unclear. Between the trimmed V and J ends, which lost 1 base and 2 bases, there was a span of 18 bases. Germline assignment: CDR1 SGDLS and CDR2 YYNGEE. This CDR3 comprises 17 residues. The CDR3 is CASSVRPVGPFNTEAFF. Here the CDR3 DNA reads TGTGCCAGCAGCGTACGCCCGGTTGGGCCTTTTAACACTGAAGCTTTCTTT.